These T cell receptor beta chains were read from a single sample in a study of T-cell memory formation after mild COVID-19. Each CDR3 protein is one row after TCRdb ran MiXCR on the 5' RACE reads. The profile shows 350,000 to 500,000 distinct CDR3 sequences, more than 20% of them singletons. Sequencing was done on a sample of PBMCs or a T cell subset sorted from them (not recorded which). The origin of the receptors is an adult woman who had mild COVID-19 (a few samples of this study predate the infection). Cell type and time point are not known. Each CDR3 is given with its conserved first and last residue. D genes are given only for firm matches. Part of the rows lack a size; the others show once, few, many or a class for expanded clones.

abundance	v_gene	j_gene	len	d_gene	CDR3nt	CDR3aa
-	TRBV7-2	TRBJ2-7	11	-	TGTGCCAGCAGCTCCTCAAGCGAGCAGTACTTC	CASSSSSEQYF
-	TRBV24-1	TRBJ2-2	15	-	TGTGCCACCAGTGATGAGAGTAGGACCTCCGGGGAGCTGTTTTTT	CATSDESRTSGELFF
-	TRBV6-2/TRBV6-3	TRBJ2-7	15	-	TGTGCCAGCAGTTACGCTCGGGGCGTCTCCTACGAGCAGTACTTC	CASSYARGVSYEQYF
-	TRBV12-3/TRBV12-4	TRBJ2-5	17	TRBD1	TGTGCCAGCTCTCCCGGGACAGCCAGGGTTCCAAGAGAGACCCAGTACTTC	CASSPGTARVPRETQYF
-	TRBV24-1	TRBJ2-7	17	TRBD1	TGTGCCACCAGTGATGGACTCGGGGGACAGGGTGCGTACGAGCAGTACTTC	CATSDGLGGQGAYEQYF
few	TRBV4-1	TRBJ1-2	11	-	TGCGCCAGCAGCCAAGAGCAAGCTCTCACCTTC	CASSQEQALTF
-	TRBV20-1	TRBJ2-3	11	-	TGCAGTGGGGGCGACACAGATACGCAGTATTTT	CSGGDTDTQYF
-	TRBV15	TRBJ2-1	15	TRBD2	TGTGCCACCAGCAGAGATACCCTAGCGGGGGAGGAGCAGTTCTTC	CATSRDTLAGEEQFF
few	TRBV9	TRBJ2-3	11	-	TGTGCCACGGGGGGCACAGATACGCAGTATTTT	CATGGTDTQYF
-	TRBV11-2	TRBJ2-1	16	TRBD2	TGTGCCAGCAGTCATACCCCCGGGACTACTCACAATGAGCAGTTCTTC	CASSHTPGTTHNEQFF
-	TRBV5-4	TRBJ2-3	14	TRBD2	TGTGCCAGCAGCAAGGCGGGGGACACAGATACGCAGTATTTT	CASSKAGDTDTQYF
few	TRBV4-1	TRBJ1-5	16	-	TGCGCCAGCAGCCACGGAACGGGGATCAGGATTCAGCCCCAGCATTTT	CASSHGTGIRIQPQHF
-	TRBV6-1	TRBJ2-1	13	-	TGTGCCAGCAGTGAAAGAGAGTACAATGAGCAGTTCTTC	CASSEREYNEQFF
-	TRBV4-1	TRBJ2-3	14	-	TGCGCCAGCAGCCAATTGCCGAGCACAGATACGCAGTATTTT	CASSQLPSTDTQYF
-	TRBV9	TRBJ2-3	15	-	TGTGCCAGCAGCGTAGCTTGGACTACGACAGATACGCAGTATTTT	CASSVAWTTTDTQYF
-	TRBV4-1	TRBJ2-1	16	-	TGCGCCAGCAGCCTCAACACGGGGGGCGGTTACAATGAGCAGTTCTTC	CASSLNTGGGYNEQFF
-	TRBV7-2	TRBJ2-6	18	TRBD1	TGTGCCAGCAGCCCGACTCTGACGACAGGGCGAGGGGCCAACGTCCTGACTTTC	CASSPTLTTGRGANVLTF
-	TRBV4-1	TRBJ2-4	17	-	TGCGCCAGCAGCCAAGGGGGAGCGAGGGGAGCCAAAAACATTCAGTACTTC	CASSQGGARGAKNIQYF
few	TRBV2	TRBJ1-1	14	-	TGTGCCAGCAGTCCCTTGACTGTAAACACTGAAGCTTTCTTT	CASSPLTVNTEAFF
-	TRBV5-6	TRBJ2-7	14	-	-	CASSLRDFGAEQYF
-	TRBV6-5	TRBJ1-2	13	-	TGTGCCAGCAGTTACGGGGTTGGAGATGGCTACACCTTC	CASSYGVGDGYTF
few	TRBV20-1	TRBJ1-2	14	TRBD1	TGCAGTGCTACGGGGACAGGGGGTAACTATGGCTACACCTTC	CSATGTGGNYGYTF
-	TRBV9	TRBJ1-5	15	-	TGTGCCAGCAGCGTCGACAGTGGGAGAGCTCAGCCCCAGCATTTT	CASSVDSGRAQPQHF
few	TRBV3-1	TRBJ2-7	13	-	TGTGCCAGCAGTACAGACACCTCCTACGAGCAGTACTTC	CASSTDTSYEQYF
few	TRBV7-8	TRBJ2-5	14	-	TGTGCCAGCATACGGCAGCGCTCACAAGAGACCCAGTACTTC	CASIRQRSQETQYF
-	TRBV5-1	TRBJ2-7	16	TRBD1	TGCGCCAGCAGCTCCAAGGGGAAGGGGGCTCTCTACGAGCAGTACTTC	CASSSKGKGALYEQYF
-	TRBV9	TRBJ2-2	16	TRBD2	TGTGCCAGCAGTCCTAGCGGGAGTTTTAACACCGGGGAGCTGTTTTTT	CASSPSGSFNTGELFF
-	TRBV20-1	TRBJ1-1	13	TRBD1	TGCAGTGCTCGGGACAGGGGGTCCGGTGAAGCTTTCTTT	CSARDRGSGEAFF
few	TRBV20-1	TRBJ2-7	13	TRBD1	TGCAGTGCCCCGGACAGGGGGTTTCACGAGCAGTACTTC	CSAPDRGFHEQYF
many	TRBV25-1	TRBJ2-5	15	-	TGTGCCAGCAGTGAATATCAAGGGTCTCGAGAGACCCAGTACTTC	CASSEYQGSRETQYF
-	TRBV7-3	TRBJ2-2	17	TRBD2	TGTGCCAGCAGCTCAACCCTAGCGGGGGGGAACACCGGGGAGCTGTTTTTT	CASSSTLAGGNTGELFF
-	TRBV18	TRBJ2-2	16	TRBD1	TGTGCCAGCTCACCAAACCGACAGGGCCGGTCCGGGGAGCTGTTTTTT	CASSPNRQGRSGELFF
few	TRBV5-1	TRBJ2-7	14	-	TGCGCCAGCAGCTTGGGGCAGGCACCCTACGAGCAGTACTTC	CASSLGQAPYEQYF
-	TRBV7-9	TRBJ2-1	15	-	TGTGCCAGCAGCTTATGGAGGGGGATATACAATGAGCAGTTCTTC	CASSLWRGIYNEQFF
-	TRBV6-5	TRBJ1-2	17	-	TGTGCCAGCAGTTACTCGCCTACCTTCGGGGGTTCGCATGGCTACACCTTC	CASSYSPTFGGSHGYTF
-	TRBV20-1	TRBJ2-3	14	TRBD2	TGCAGTGGACATAGCGGGGGGACCACAGATACGCAGTATTTT	CSGHSGGTTDTQYF
few	TRBV3-1	TRBJ1-5	14	-	TGTGCCAGCAGCCCTGCCGGAAGGATCAGCCCCCAGCATTTT	CASSPAGRISPQHF
few	TRBV9	TRBJ2-2	13	-	TGTGCCAGCAGCGTAGATGTCACCGGGGAGCTGTTTTTT	CASSVDVTGELFF
few	TRBV10-3	TRBJ1-2	14	-	TGTGCCATCAGTGAGTCACGAGGGGCCCGGGGCTACACCTTC	CAISESRGARGYTF
-	TRBV3-1	TRBJ2-4	19	-	TGTGCCAGCAGCCAGGCCCCTAGAGGGATAGACCTAGCCAAAAACATTCAGTACTTC	CASSQAPRGIDLAKNIQYF
few	TRBV24-1	TRBJ2-2	14	-	TGTGCCACCAGTGGTCACTCGAACACCGGGGAGCTGTTTTTT	CATSGHSNTGELFF
few	TRBV14	TRBJ2-7	14	TRBD1	TGTGCCAGCAGCTACGGGACAGGGTCGGTCGAGCAGTACTTC	CASSYGTGSVEQYF
-	TRBV20-1	TRBJ2-1	11	-	TGCAGTGCGGGGAATTACAATGAGCAGTTCTTC	CSAGNYNEQFF
-	TRBV20-1	TRBJ1-1	13	-	TGCAGTGCTAGAGATTTTAAGGACACTGAAGCTTTCTTT	CSARDFKDTEAFF
-	TRBV7-2	TRBJ2-3	15	-	TGTGCCAGCAGCTCCCCGAGGGATCTCGTCGATACGCAGTATTTT	CASSSPRDLVDTQYF
-	TRBV7-8	TRBJ2-4	17	-	TGTGCCAGCAGCTTTCCAGACTATTCTCGGGCCAAAAACATTCAGTACTTC	CASSFPDYSRAKNIQYF
-	TRBV16	TRBJ1-5	15	-	TGTGCCAGCAGCCAATCGGGGGGCTGGAATCAGCCCCAGCATTTT	CASSQSGGWNQPQHF
-	TRBV14	TRBJ2-7	14	-	TGTGCCAGCAGCCAGTCGGGACGGAACTACGAGCAGTACTTC	CASSQSGRNYEQYF
-	TRBV7-9	TRBJ2-2	17	-	TGTGCCAGCAGCTTAATGATCAGGACAACGAACACCGGGGAGCTGTTTTTT	CASSLMIRTTNTGELFF
-	TRBV12-3/TRBV12-4	TRBJ1-2	15	-	TGTGCCAGCAGTCTATCATACGACAGAAACTATGGCTACACCTTC	CASSLSYDRNYGYTF